The clone carrying this T cell receptor (beta chain) was observed a few times. Its antigen remains unidentified. This sample was taken from a study of T cell repertoires in cytomegalovirus infection. The study's findings and limits: Individuals carrying CMV plus the relevant HLA were identified by cumulative frequency of public TCR beta families.

Each CDR3 protein is one row after TCRdb ran MiXCR on the reads. The table has 500,000 to 600,000 distinct CDR3 sequences, 16% seen once. V lost 0 bases and J lost 4, with 13 bases in between. The CDR3 runs to 15 residues. Germline V gene data show CDR1 as LGHDT and CDR2 as YNNKEL (reference sequence). The rearrangement uses TRBV3-1 and TRBJ2-7, with D uncertain. The sample taken for sequencing was CD8+ T cells from PBMCs. This TCR came from a human donor in good health (CMV status not recorded). Some clones in this sample may be carry-over from other donors' samples. CDR3 coding DNA: TGTGCCAGCAGCCAAGATAGGGAAGTGAAGTACGAGCAGTACTTC. Translated: CASSQDREVKYEQYF.